This T cell receptor beta chain was sequenced for a study of cytomegalovirus exposure and HLA in healthy donors. There are 14 residues in the CDR3. Germline V CDR1 and CDR2: LGHNA, YSLEER. V gave up 1 base and J gave up 4 bases, with 10 bases separating them. The PCR employed 60 Vbeta primers together with 13 Jbeta primers. Clones were sequenced by immunoSEQ multiplex PCR, and TCRdb holds only the in-frame ones, with some missing. The table includes about 180,000 clones, 60% to 85% detected once. Study-level points and caveats: According to a later analysis, donors in an Asian-associated ancestry cluster reportedly had fewer N-insertions than the roughly 640-donor mean. The presence/absence work took it that sequencing depth was about the same across donors. Most subjects' HLA-A and HLA-B alleles were reportedly predicted from TCR beta sequences.

Points on this clone: Antigen: not known. The sample contains more than one DNA sequence encoding this CDR3.

Sequencing was done on a sample of PBMCs. The chain couples TRBV4-3 to TRBJ1-2, with a weak D call TRBD1 (6 bases). This TCR was recovered from a male donor in good health and CMV-seronegative. This CDR3 is CASSQVGRGYGYTF. In DNA form, the CDR3 reads TGCGCCAGCAGCCAAGTTGGCAGGGGCTATGGCTACACCTTC.